These 27 T cell receptor beta chains were sequenced from one sample in a study of T cells after yellow fever vaccination. TCRdb passed the 5' RACE reads through MiXCR, listing each CDR3 protein once. This table has about 360,000 distinct CDR3 sequences, approximately 5.7% appearing once. The starting material was PBMCs, obtained 5 days after the yellow fever booster vaccination. Every receptor here comes from a man younger than 45 who received the YFV17D yellow fever vaccine.

The rearrangement uses TRBV14 and TRBJ1-5; a weak D match, TRBD1 (6 bases). The germline gives CDR1 SGHDN, CDR2 FVKESK. The V and J ends lost 3 bases and 6 bases respectively, with 9 bases between them. The CDR3 spans 13 residues. The CDR3 DNA reads TGTGCCAGCAGCCAGATCAGGGGTCAGCCCCAGCATTTT. Amino acids: CASSQIRGQPQHF.

This clonotype was seen many times. The J gene is TRBJ2-3, the V gene TRBV14; possibly TRBD1 for D (6 bases). The CDR3 extends over 15 amino acids. CDR1 and CDR2 (germline): SGHDN, FVKESK. Trimming took 5 bases from V and 4 from J, leaving 16 bases between them. The CDR3: CASSIRRGKADTQYF. CDR3 DNA: TGTGCCAGCAGCATTCGAAGGGGGAAGGCAGATACGCAGTATTTT.

This chain links TRBV20-1 with TRBJ2-6, with D possibly matching TRBD1 (5 bases). From germline, CDR1 is DFQATT and CDR2 SNEGSKA (reference sequence). V lost 6 bases and J 2 bases, leaving 17 bases between the germline ends. The CDR3 loop spans 16 amino acids. The CDR3 sequence is CSATLYGAPGANVLTF. The CDR3 nucleotides read TGCAGTGCAACCCTTTATGGGGCCCCTGGGGCCAACGTCCTGACTTTC.

V usage is TRBV10-2 and J usage is TRBJ2-5; 15 positions agree with TRBD2. This CDR3 has 17 amino acids. Germline CDR1 is WSHSY and CDR2 is SAAADI. After removal of 0 bases from V and 4 bases from J, the junction contained 3 bases not matched to a gene. This CDR3 reads CASSESKGLAGGETQYF. For the CDR3, the DNA is TGCGCCAGCAGTGAGTCGAAGGGACTAGCGGGAGGAGAGACCCAGTACTTC.

In its sample, this clonotype was seen many times. The rearrangement links TRBV12-3 or TRBV12-4 to TRBJ2-7; D might be TRBD2 (6 bases). The CDR3 has 14 amino acids. Trimming shortened V by 4 bases and J by 2 bases, and 12 bases separated the two germline ends. CDR3 in DNA: TGTGCCAGCAGTTCGGGCGGGATTACCTACGAGCAGTACTTC. Residues: CASSSGGITYEQYF.

This clonotype appeared many times. The V call is TRBV12-3 or TRBV12-4, the J call TRBJ1-5; D may be TRBD1 (6 bases). CDR3 length: 13 residues. The V gene lost 5 bases and the J gene lost 6 bases, with 11 bases spanning the gap. The chain's CDR3 is CASSITGFQPQHF. The DNA of the CDR3 is TGTGCCAGCAGTATCACAGGGTTTCAGCCCCAGCATTTT.

This chain joins TRBV7-2 and TRBJ2-1; 9 bases line up with TRBD2. This CDR3 has 14 amino acids. Germline loops: CDR1 SGHTA, CDR2 FQGNSA. Germline trimming cut 8 bases from V and 9 bases from J; bases unmatched to any gene: 11. The DNA of the CDR3 is TGTGCCAGCGGCCTAGCGGGATTATCGCGTGAGCAGTTCTTC. Its protein is CASGLAGLSREQFF. Complete variable domain (other parts from reference TRBV7-2 and TRBJ2-1): GAGVSQSPSNKVTEKGKDVELRCDPISGHTALYWYRQSLGQGLEFLIYFQGNSAPDKSGLPSDRFSAERTGGSVSTLTIQRTQQEDSAVYLCASGLAGLSREQFFGPGTRLTVL.

The rearrangement uses TRBV27 and TRBJ2-7; TRBD2 matches 14 bases. The CDR3 consists of 16 residues. The V gene end was trimmed by 5 bases and the J gene end by 4 bases; junction bases not matched to a gene: 7. Germline-derived CDR1 and CDR2 are MNHEY and SMNVEV (reference sequence). In DNA, the CDR3 is TGTGCCAGCAGTCTCAGACTAGCGGGAGGGGTTTACGAGCAGTACTTC. Protein: CASSLRLAGGVYEQYF.

This clonotype appeared many times. The germline gene is not matched at one end of the junction; a read error may be the cause. The V call is TRBV5-1, the J call TRBJ2-1; TRBD2 agrees at 8 bases. CDR3 length: 15 amino acids. Germline-derived CDR1 and CDR2 are SGHRS and YFSETQ. Here the CDR3 reads CASSLAGSSYNEQFF. As DNA, the CDR3 is TGTGCCAGCAGCTTAGCGGGGAGCTCCTACAATGAGCAGTTCTTC.

The chain combines TRBV23-1 with TRBJ2-7; a possible D gene is TRBD1 (6 bases). TRBV23-1 is an ORF; its function is uncertain. Between the trimmed V and J ends, which lost 0 bases and 3 bases, there was a span of 24 bases. CDR3 length: 19 residues. In nucleotides, the CDR3 is TGCGCCAGCAGTCAATCTCTATATAGGATGGGGACACGAGACTACGAGCAGTACTTC. It yields the protein CASSQSLYRMGTRDYEQYF.

Comment on this clonotype: One end of the junction fails to match germline, which may point to a read error. V usage is TRBV4-2 and J usage is TRBJ2-5, with 7 bases identical to TRBD1. This CDR3 comprises 18 residues. Per the germline V gene, CDR1 is LGHNA and CDR2 is YNFKEQ. The CDR3 reads CAISPGDLRGKYQETQYF. DNA for the CDR3: TGTGCCATCAGCCCCGGTGACCTCAGGGGGAAGTACCAAGAGACCCAGTACTTC.

The rearrangement links TRBV7-2 to TRBJ2-1; 7 nucleotides align to TRBD2. The CDR3 totals 15 residues. Trimming removed 1 base from V and 2 bases from J; junction bases left unmatched: 2. CDR1 is SGHTA and CDR2 is FQGNSA in the germline V gene. CDR3 coding DNA: TGTGCCAGCAGCTTAGTTGGGACTACCTACAATGAGCAGTTCTTC. This sequence encodes CASSLVGTTYNEQFF. The entire variable domain, with the rest obtained from reference TRBV7-2 and TRBJ2-1, is as follows: GAGVSQSPSNKVTEKGKDVELRCDPISGHTALYWYRQSLGQGLEFLIYFQGNSAPDKSGLPSDRFSAERTGGSVSTLTIQRTQQEDSAVYLCASSLVGTTYNEQFFGPGTRLTVL.

J is TRBJ2-2 and V is TRBV14; 13 bases map to TRBD2. The CDR3 runs 17 residues. Germline V gives CDR1 SGHDN, CDR2 FVKESK. V was clipped by 5 bases and J by 5 bases; unmatched bases: 8. CDR3 sequence (DNA): TGTGCCAGCAGCGTCGGACTAGCGGGAGTGAGGACCGGGGAGCTGTTTTTT. It is translated as CASSVGLAGVRTGELFF.

The sample holds many counts of this clonotype. The chain uses TRBV29-1 and TRBJ2-3, with 9 bases identical to TRBD2. The CDR3 contains 12 residues. V lost 5 bases, J lost 5 bases, and 2 bases stayed unmatched. Looked up from germline, CDR1 is SQVTM and CDR2 is ANQGSEA. The CDR3 loop reads CSVRLAEDTQYF. In nucleotides, the CDR3 is TGCAGCGTTCGACTAGCGGAAGATACGCAGTATTTT.

Many counts were recorded for this clonotype. The chain has TRBV12-3 or TRBV12-4 and TRBJ2-5; TRBD1 matches 11 bases. The CDR3 contains 18 residues. Trimming took 5 bases from V and 5 from J; bases not matched to a gene: 16. CDR3 region: CASSTRIIGTGGMETQYF. CDR3 DNA: TGTGCCAGCAGTACCCGGATAATCGGGACAGGGGGAATGGAGACCCAGTACTTC.

Details on this clonotype: A junction end diverges from the germline sequence, so it may reflect a read error. The V gene is TRBV4-2, the J gene TRBJ1-2; D not resolved. Per germline, CDR1 LGHNA and CDR2 YNFKEQ. The CDR3 is 13 amino acids. The CDR3 DNA is TGTGCCAGCAGCCAAGATAGGACGGATCACTATTTGTTC. Its translation: CASSQDRTDHYLF.

This clonotype was detected only a few times. This chain links TRBV5-4 with TRBJ2-2; 11 bases are shared with TRBD2. Germline lookup yields CDR1 SGHNT and CDR2 YYREEE (reference sequence). The CDR3 spans 16 residues. Trimming removed 4 bases from V and 8 bases from J; junction bases left unmatched: 10. This CDR3 reads CASSVIAGGPSGELFF. CDR3 sequence (DNA): TGTGCCAGCAGCGTGATAGCGGGAGGGCCCTCAGGGGAGCTGTTTTTT.

Comments on this clonotype: A much larger clone lies one base from this, so it may be a read error. J is TRBJ2-3 and V is TRBV21-1; the DNA was not compared with TRBD2, the D call given in the table. TRBV21-1 is labeled a pseudogene. The CDR3 consists of 13 residues. The CDR3 DNA reads as TGTGCCGCTAGGATCGGGTTCCTAGATACGCAGTATTTT. As protein: CAARIGFLDTQYF.

The chain has TRBV7-6 and TRBJ2-7; weak D call: TRBD1 (6 bases). V lost 2 bases, J lost 3 bases, and 14 bases lay in between. CDR3 length equals 15 residues. Germline V CDR1 and CDR2: SGHVS, FNYEAQ. The CDR3 DNA reads as TGTGCCAGCAGCTTAACCAACCAGGGGATCTACGAGCAGTACTTC. It codes for CASSLTNQGIYEQYF.

The V call is TRBV29-1, the J call TRBJ2-5; tentatively, D is TRBD1 (5 bases). The CDR3 is made up of 12 amino acids. Germline loops: CDR1 SQVTM, CDR2 ANQGSEA. Trimming pared 7 bases from V and 5 bases from J, leaving 14 bases between. CDR3 loop: CSAKGAGETQYF. The CDR3 DNA follows: TGCAGCGCCAAAGGAGCAGGGGAGACCCAGTACTTC.

Comment on this clonotype: This may arise from a read error, as a much more abundant clone is one base away. The rearrangement links TRBV20-1 to TRBJ2-7; D is unclear. The CDR3 loop spans 13 amino acids. The germline CDR1 and CDR2 sequences are DFQATT and SNEGSKA (reference sequence). The CDR3 sequence is CCARDGPAYEQYF. CDR3 DNA: TGCTGTGCTAGAGACGGGCCGGCCTACGAGCAGTACTTC.

This clonotype was seen a few times. The chain joins TRBV12-3 or TRBV12-4 to TRBJ2-2, with D unresolved. The CDR3 runs to 15 residues. With 2 bases removed from V and 1 base from J, the gap between germline ends came to 8 bases. CDR3 DNA sequence: TGTGCCAGCAGTTTAATGGCAGGGAACACCGGGGAGCTGTTTTTT. This sequence encodes CASSLMAGNTGELFF.

On this clonotype itself: Because it lacks the conserved phenylalanine or tryptophan at the end, this CDR3 is likely a read error. The J gene is TRBJ2-5, the V gene TRBV5-1; 8 nucleotides line up with TRBD2. The germline CDR1 and CDR2 sequences are SGHRS and YFSETQ. There are 17 residues in the CDR3. The CDR3 nucleotides read TGCACCAGCAGCTTGGTCCCAGCGGGAGAGCTCCAAGAGACCCAGTACTCC. It encodes CTSSLVPAGELQETQYS.

The V call is TRBV6-5, the J call TRBJ1-2, with D tentatively TRBD1 (5 bases). Trimming left V 6 bases short and J 4 bases short, with 24 bases between. The CDR3 is 17 residues long. Germline CDR1 reads MNHEY; CDR2 reads SVGAGI. CDR3 coding DNA: TGTGCCAGCAGGTCTTCCTTTGGGGCTTTTGGGCCCTATGGCTACACCTTC. Its protein product is CASRSSFGAFGPYGYTF.

This clonotype came up once. Given a much more abundant clone one base away, this may be a read error. This chain links TRBV5-4 with TRBJ2-3; D is undetermined. The CDR3 runs 12 residues. Germline assignment: CDR1 SGHNT and CDR2 YYREEE (reference sequence). CDR3 protein: CDSSLVADTQYF. CDR3 DNA: TGTGACAGCAGCTTGGTAGCAGATACGCAGTATTTT.

V usage is TRBV12-3 or TRBV12-4 and J usage is TRBJ1-5, with D perhaps TRBD1 (6 bases). CDR3 length equals 15 residues. The V and J ends lost 5 bases and 4 bases respectively, with 15 bases between them. The CDR3 reads CASSHSDRINQPQHF. CDR3 in DNA: TGTGCCAGCAGTCACTCAGACAGGATAAATCAGCCCCAGCATTTT.

This rearrangement joins TRBV6-2 or TRBV6-3 to TRBJ2-3, with unresolved D. The CDR3 length is 11 residues. Trimming removed 0 bases at V and 14 bases at J, with 9 bases between. Germline V gene data show CDR1 as MNHEY and CDR2 as SVGEGT. The CDR3 here is CASSYSANWYF. The DNA of the CDR3 is TGTGCCAGCAGTTACTCCGCGAATTGGTATTTT.